This TCR beta chain was recorded in a study of T cell repertoires in cytomegalovirus infection (dated by TCRdb to the late 2010s). Looking at the study overall: Peptide stimulations targeted recently identified HLA-C-restricted CMV epitopes, whose presentation resists viral immunomodulation, together with well-studied HLA-B-restricted epitopes. Donor HLA type was relevant to the analysis, because carriage of CMV infection together with the matching HLA type was indicated by public TCR beta signatures. Summary of the overall study and its limitations: The ex vivo response was dominated by HLA-C-restricted CMV-specific TCR beta clonotypes, which also provided the single most frequent clonotype in two of eight donors. In both this cohort and an independent cohort of 352 donors, the cumulative frequency of public TCR beta family members distinguished carriers of CMV infection plus the relevant HLA type.

TCRdb shows the sequencer as Illumina HiSeq 1500. TCRdb reworked the public reads: Q25 trimming with fastp, MiXCR clone assembly, productive beta chains retained. Entries that share a CDR3 protein sequence are merged under the most common genes and DNA. The sample has 900,000 to 950,000 distinct CDR3 sequences on record, approximately 31% of them singletons. The top ten clones comprise roughly 13% of the sample. This clonotype has more than one count but fewer than ten. Its antigen is unknown. Base qualities are not recorded, but no much larger clone differs from it by a single base. Sample treatment or condition, as interpreted from the label and publication: in vitro stimulation with specific CMV peptide epitopes to enrich CMV-specific T cells. The germline V gene encodes CDR1 SQVTM and CDR2 ANQGSEA. Cut back by 5 bases and 4 bases, the V and J ends lie 12 bases apart. The CDR3 spans 12 residues, from the cysteine through the phenylalanine. The sequence is cut down to CDR3 DNA, 36 bases in frame from base 1.

This TCR was sampled from a human donor in good health (CMV status not recorded). Some clones in this sample may be carry-over from other donors' samples. This specimen was cultured CD8+ T cells from PBMCs, taken from culture after CMV antigen stimulation. Recombination connected TRBV29-1 to TRBJ2-7; the D segment may tentatively be TRBD1 or TRBD2, each giving 5 matched bases. The CDR3 is CSVRDGVYEQYF. The DNA is as follows: TGCAGCGTTAGGGACGGAGTTTACGAGCAGTACTTC.